A single TCR beta chain is shown here with its context. The data are from a study of T cells expressing NK-cell markers. Background on the study: Each TCR beta repertoire originated in sorted T cells that were CD3+CD56+NKG2C+, CD3+CD56+NKG2C- or CD3+CD56-NKG2C+. Among the eight sequenced donors, seven tested HCMV-seropositive and one tested seronegative.

Using the 5' RACE reads, TCRdb records one entry per CDR3 protein without DNA. The sample totals some 140,000 distinct CDR3 sequences; its top ten clones hold 37%. Germline CDR1 is SGHAT and CDR2 is FQNNGV. The CDR3 sequence is 15 residues long. The J gene is TRBJ2-5, the V gene TRBV11-2; TCRdb lists TRBD1, though no DNA is available to test this call. This clonotype was sampled from a woman between 45 and 65 years old in good health. The sequencing sample was made of blood T cells: a sorted CD56 or NKG2C T cell subset, CD4+ or CD8+ T cells, or bulk PBMC T cells (not recorded which). This chain's CDR3 is CASSSGTGVGETQYF.